The T cell receptor (beta chain) described here comes from a study of B cell selection in AIRE deficiency. General study points: Shared Treg sequences were biased toward short CDR3s with few non-templated nucleotide insertions.

In the case of this clone: Its target is not known. One junction end does not reproduce the germline sequence, and a read error may be involved.

TCRdb's copy holds only in-frame clones and misses some; the assay was immunoSEQ multiplex PCR. In the table there are 20,000 to 30,000 clones, about 90% of which are singletons. The regulatory T cell sort gate was CD4+CD25hiCD127low/negative. This CDR3 contains 13 residues. Germline lookup yields CDR1 MNHNS and CDR2 SASEGT. The J gene is TRBJ1-6, the V gene TRBV6-1; D call uncertain. The sequencing sample was made of CD4+CD25+ Tregs sorted from PBMCs. This TCR derives from a human donor in good health. CDR3 residues: CASSDEMGSPFHF. The CDR3 DNA sequence: TGTGCCAGCAGTGACGAGATGGGGTCACCCTTCCACTTT.